The rows below give T cell receptor beta chains drawn from one sample of a study of CD8+CD57+ T cells in acquired aplastic anemia. In TCRdb, the reads were re-called with MiXCR into one record per CDR3 protein. The table includes 200,000 to 250,000 distinct CDR3 sequences, roughly 35% detected once. The sequenced sample consisted of sorted CD4+, CD8+, or CD8+CD57+ T cells (not recorded which) from PBMCs. These receptors were collected from a human donor in good health, serving as a control. The CDR3 runs from the conserved cysteine through the conserved F or W. Each record gives: CDR3 protein, D gene, V gene. D genes are given only for firm matches.

cdr3_aa: CASSARTVSNSNQPQHF; d_call: NA; v_call: TRBV19
cdr3_aa: CASSPRGEGEQYF; d_call: TRBD2; v_call: TRBV6-2/TRBV6-3
cdr3_aa: CASSLGPSQGQETQYF; d_call: NA; v_call: TRBV7-3
cdr3_aa: CASSPPGQPNYGYTF; d_call: TRBD1; v_call: TRBV18
cdr3_aa: CASSPVTSGKETQYF; d_call: TRBD2; v_call: TRBV25-1
cdr3_aa: CATSVGGQETNYGYTF; d_call: TRBD1; v_call: TRBV24-1
cdr3_aa: CSVVGTGYNEQFF; d_call: NA; v_call: TRBV29-1
cdr3_aa: CSAGGGRGEDTQYF; d_call: NA; v_call: TRBV20-1
cdr3_aa: CASSQAGDDYGYTF; d_call: NA; v_call: TRBV4-2
cdr3_aa: CATSRDGRVYGYTF; d_call: NA; v_call: TRBV15
cdr3_aa: CASSSHAGLGVGYTF; d_call: NA; v_call: TRBV28
cdr3_aa: CASSRVSTGELFF; d_call: NA; v_call: TRBV5-1
cdr3_aa: CASSRTATGELFF; d_call: NA; v_call: TRBV7-9
cdr3_aa: CASSSRAGYGYTF; d_call: NA; v_call: TRBV7-2
cdr3_aa: CSARDLAATLNTEAFF; d_call: NA; v_call: TRBV20-1
cdr3_aa: CASSGPRRVERLGEQYF; d_call: NA; v_call: TRBV7-8
cdr3_aa: CASSARVGLLESSRQFF; d_call: NA; v_call: TRBV10-1
cdr3_aa: CASSGQGRDNQPQHF; d_call: TRBD1; v_call: TRBV2
cdr3_aa: CASSRWTGGISYNEQFF; d_call: TRBD1; v_call: TRBV11-1
cdr3_aa: CSAGPPGSYEQYF; d_call: NA; v_call: TRBV20-1
cdr3_aa: CASRGTGGDYGYTF; d_call: TRBD1; v_call: TRBV2
cdr3_aa: CASSFEITSGGSYEQYF; d_call: TRBD2; v_call: TRBV13
cdr3_aa: CSVGRGHPAEQFF; d_call: NA; v_call: TRBV29-1
cdr3_aa: CASSEGSSAGELFF; d_call: NA; v_call: TRBV6-4
cdr3_aa: CASSEALQGLTEAFF; d_call: NA; v_call: TRBV2
cdr3_aa: CATSGARVYNEQFF; d_call: NA; v_call: TRBV24-1
cdr3_aa: CASGLEEEGPQHF; d_call: NA; v_call: TRBV12-5
cdr3_aa: CASSQASGIGWDTQYF; d_call: TRBD2; v_call: TRBV14
cdr3_aa: CAISPTGEYNQPQHF; d_call: TRBD1; v_call: TRBV10-3
cdr3_aa: CSAADDRDEAFF; d_call: TRBD1; v_call: TRBV20-1
cdr3_aa: CASRSSGSFPYEQYF; d_call: TRBD2; v_call: TRBV10-2
cdr3_aa: CSATQPGTEAFF; d_call: NA; v_call: TRBV20-1
cdr3_aa: CASSWGNSEQYF; d_call: NA; v_call: TRBV12-3/TRBV12-4
cdr3_aa: CATSRGLAGLSTDTQYF; d_call: TRBD2; v_call: TRBV15
cdr3_aa: CASSLDPWTEVNQPQHF; d_call: NA; v_call: TRBV11-2
cdr3_aa: CASSQDPTGSGYTF; d_call: NA; v_call: TRBV4-1
cdr3_aa: CASSQEWDNEQFF; d_call: NA; v_call: TRBV4-2
cdr3_aa: CASSPDRVGNEQFF; d_call: NA; v_call: TRBV7-3
cdr3_aa: CASSLLSGADTQYF; d_call: NA; v_call: TRBV7-9
cdr3_aa: CSAGYLGQGVGYGYTF; d_call: TRBD1; v_call: TRBV20-1
cdr3_aa: CASSPRLAKNIQYF; d_call: NA; v_call: TRBV19
cdr3_aa: CASSLGVAGPTDTQYF; d_call: TRBD2; v_call: TRBV25-1
cdr3_aa: CASSRVDRGAGYTF; d_call: TRBD1; v_call: TRBV12-3/TRBV12-4
cdr3_aa: CASTNFAGATDTQYF; d_call: NA; v_call: TRBV2
cdr3_aa: CASSMERQTRGTDTQYF; d_call: NA; v_call: TRBV19
cdr3_aa: CATGPSGGDEQFF; d_call: TRBD2; v_call: TRBV24-1
cdr3_aa: CAISELVPSGMVETQYF; d_call: TRBD2; v_call: TRBV10-3
cdr3_aa: CASSLGTGVSPLHF; d_call: NA; v_call: TRBV5-8
cdr3_aa: CASSISIGGSTDTQYF; d_call: NA; v_call: TRBV19
cdr3_aa: CASVRDRGKNTGELFF; d_call: TRBD1; v_call: TRBV6-1